The clone carrying this T cell receptor (beta chain) was counted a few times. Its antigen is unknown. These data originate in a study of CD4 T cells in relation to SARS-CoV-2 and coronaviruses. TCRdb's copy holds only in-frame clones and misses some; the assay was immunoSEQ multiplex PCR. The table lists approximately 41,000 clones, under 85% of them singletons, with roughly 22% in the top ten. CDR1 is MDHEN, CDR2 SYDVKM, per germline. The ends were cut back, 5 bases at V and 0 bases at J, with 5 bases in the middle. This CDR3 has 14 amino acids. The source material was memory CD4+ T cells from PBMCs, cultured in vitro. The J gene is TRBJ2-6, the V gene TRBV28, with D unresolved. The receptor was derived from an adult with COVID-19. In DNA, the CDR3 is TGTGCCAGCAGTGAGCACTCTGGGGCCAACGTCCTGACTTTC. Translation gives CASSEHSGANVLTF.